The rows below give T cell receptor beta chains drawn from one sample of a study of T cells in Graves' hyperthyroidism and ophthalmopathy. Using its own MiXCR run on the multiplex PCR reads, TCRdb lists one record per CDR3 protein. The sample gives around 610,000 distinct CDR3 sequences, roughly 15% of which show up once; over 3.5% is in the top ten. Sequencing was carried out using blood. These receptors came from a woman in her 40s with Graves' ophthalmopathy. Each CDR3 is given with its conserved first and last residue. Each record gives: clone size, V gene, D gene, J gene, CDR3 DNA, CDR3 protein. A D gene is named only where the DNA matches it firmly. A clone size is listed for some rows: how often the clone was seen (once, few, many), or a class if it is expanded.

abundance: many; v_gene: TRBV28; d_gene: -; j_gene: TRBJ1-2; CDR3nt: TGTGCCAGCAGTTTGATAGGCCCATATGGCTACACCTTC; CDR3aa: CASSLIGPYGYTF
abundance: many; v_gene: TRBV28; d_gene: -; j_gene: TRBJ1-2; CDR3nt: TGTGCCAGCAGTTTGGGGCTAAATGGCTACACCTTC; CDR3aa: CASSLGLNGYTF
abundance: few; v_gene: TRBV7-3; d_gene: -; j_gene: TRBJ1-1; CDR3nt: TGTGCCAGCAACTTAACGCAAACGGGCACTGAAGCTTTCTTT; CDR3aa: CASNLTQTGTEAFF
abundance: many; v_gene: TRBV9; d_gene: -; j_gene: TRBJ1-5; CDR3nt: TGTGCCAGCAGCGTAGATTTCAATAGTCAGCCCCAGCATTTT; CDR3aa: CASSVDFNSQPQHF
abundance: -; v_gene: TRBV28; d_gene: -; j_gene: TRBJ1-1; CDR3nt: TGTGCCAGCAGTGAATCGCAGGGCAATACTGAAGCTTTCTTT; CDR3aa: CASSESQGNTEAFF
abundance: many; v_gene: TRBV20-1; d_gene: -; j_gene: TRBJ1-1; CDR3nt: TGCAGTGCTTACGGAGAGGCTGAAGCTTTCTTT; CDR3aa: CSAYGEAEAFF
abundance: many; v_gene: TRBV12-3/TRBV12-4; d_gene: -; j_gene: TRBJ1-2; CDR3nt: TGTGCCAGCACACCCCTCCCTGGGGAAGGCTACACCTTC; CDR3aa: CASTPLPGEGYTF
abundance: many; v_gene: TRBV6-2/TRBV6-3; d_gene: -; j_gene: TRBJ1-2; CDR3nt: TGTGCCAGCAGTTACCCGAGCTATGGCTACACCTTC; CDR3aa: CASSYPSYGYTF
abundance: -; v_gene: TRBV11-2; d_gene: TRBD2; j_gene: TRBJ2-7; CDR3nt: TGTGCCAGCAGCTTAGAGTGGACTAGCGGGACCCCCTACGAGCAGTACTTC; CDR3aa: CASSLEWTSGTPYEQYF
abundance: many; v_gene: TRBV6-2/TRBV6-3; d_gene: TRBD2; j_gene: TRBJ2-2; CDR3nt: TGTGCCAGCAGTTGGCTAGCGGGAAACACCGGGGAGCTGTTTTTT; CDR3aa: CASSWLAGNTGELFF
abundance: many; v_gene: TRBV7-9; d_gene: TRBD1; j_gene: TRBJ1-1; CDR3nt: TGTGCCAGCAGCTTAGAAGGGACAGTTACTGAAGCTTTCTTT; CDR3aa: CASSLEGTVTEAFF
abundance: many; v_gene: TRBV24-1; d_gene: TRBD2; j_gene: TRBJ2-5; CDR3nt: TGTGCCACCAGTGATCCTAGAGCGGGAGGAGAGACCCAGTACTTC; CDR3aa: CATSDPRAGGETQYF
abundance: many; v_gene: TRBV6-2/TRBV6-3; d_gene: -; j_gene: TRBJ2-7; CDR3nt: TGTGCCAGCAGAGTTGAAATGGGGGTCGACGAGCAGTACTTC; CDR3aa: CASRVEMGVDEQYF
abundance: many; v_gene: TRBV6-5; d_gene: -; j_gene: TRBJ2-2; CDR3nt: TGTGCCAGCAGTTACGGCCTCAGGGGAAAGAACACCGGGGAGCTGTTTTTT; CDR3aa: CASSYGLRGKNTGELFF
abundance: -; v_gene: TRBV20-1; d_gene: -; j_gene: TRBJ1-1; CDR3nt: TGCAGTGCTAGAGATCTGAGGGGGACCATGAACACTGAAGCTTTCTTT; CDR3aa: CSARDLRGTMNTEAFF
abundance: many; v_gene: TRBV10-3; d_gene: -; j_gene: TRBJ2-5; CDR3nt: TGTGCCATCAGTGGCTCCAGTGGCCCACGGGAGACCCAGTACTTC; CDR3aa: CAISGSSGPRETQYF
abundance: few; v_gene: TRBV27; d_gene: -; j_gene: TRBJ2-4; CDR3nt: TGTGCCAGCAGTTCGACCCGGGGCATCAATGTTATAGCCAAAAACATTCAGTACTTC; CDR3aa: CASSSTRGINVIAKNIQYF
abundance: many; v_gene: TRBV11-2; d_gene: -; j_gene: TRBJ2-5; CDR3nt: TGTGCCAGCAGCTTGTTAGCGAGGGAAGAGACCCAGTACTTC; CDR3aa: CASSLLAREETQYF
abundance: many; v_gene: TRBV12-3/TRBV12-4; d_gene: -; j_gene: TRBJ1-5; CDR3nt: TGTGCCAGCAGCCCCGCTGGAGGTGGCCAGCCCCAGCATTTT; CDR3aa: CASSPAGGGQPQHF
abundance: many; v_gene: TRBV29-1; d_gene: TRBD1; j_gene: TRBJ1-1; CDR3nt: TGCAGCGTGGACAGGGGGAACACTGAAGCTTTCTTT; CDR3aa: CSVDRGNTEAFF
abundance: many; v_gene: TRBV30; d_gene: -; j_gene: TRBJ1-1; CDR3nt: TGTGCCTGGAGGGGCAGAGGGGACACTGAAGCTTTCTTT; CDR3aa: CAWRGRGDTEAFF
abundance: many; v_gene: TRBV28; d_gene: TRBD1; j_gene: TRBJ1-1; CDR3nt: TGTGCCAGCGGGACAGGACAGACGAACACTGAAGCTTTCTTT; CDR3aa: CASGTGQTNTEAFF
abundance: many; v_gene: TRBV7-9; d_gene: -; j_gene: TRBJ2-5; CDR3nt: TGTGCCAGCAGCGGGTGGACAGTCGAAGAGACCCAGTACTTC; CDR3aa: CASSGWTVEETQYF
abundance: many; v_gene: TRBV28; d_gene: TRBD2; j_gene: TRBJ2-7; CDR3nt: TGTGCCAGCAGTTTTTTTGCGGGAGGAGGCGAGCAGTACTTC; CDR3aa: CASSFFAGGGEQYF
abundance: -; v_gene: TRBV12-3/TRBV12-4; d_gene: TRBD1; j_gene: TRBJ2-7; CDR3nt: TGTGCCAGCAGTTACGGACAGGTTGAGAACGAGCAGTACTTC; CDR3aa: CASSYGQVENEQYF
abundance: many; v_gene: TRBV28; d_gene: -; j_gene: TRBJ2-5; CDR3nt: TGTGCCAGCAGTTTATTTAGCTGGTCGGGGTACCAAGAGACCCAGTACTTC; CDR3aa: CASSLFSWSGYQETQYF
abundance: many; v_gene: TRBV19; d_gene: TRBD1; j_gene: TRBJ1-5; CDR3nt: TGTGCCAGTAGTACGGGACAGGGTATGGGCAATCAGCCCCAGCATTTT; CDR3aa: CASSTGQGMGNQPQHF
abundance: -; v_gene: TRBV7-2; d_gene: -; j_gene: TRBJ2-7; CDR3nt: TGTGCCAGCAGCTTAGGGGGGGTCGGGCAGTACTTC; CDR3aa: CASSLGGVGQYF
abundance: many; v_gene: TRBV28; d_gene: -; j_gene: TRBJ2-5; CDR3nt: TGTGCCAGCAGTTCCGCGGGGAGTGAGACCCAGTACTTC; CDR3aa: CASSSAGSETQYF
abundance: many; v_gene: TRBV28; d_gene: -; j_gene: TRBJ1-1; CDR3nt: TGTGCCAGCAGTTTCGGGCCTTTGACTTTCTTT; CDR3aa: CASSFGPLTFF
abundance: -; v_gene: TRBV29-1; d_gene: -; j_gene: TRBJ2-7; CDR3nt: TGCAGCGTTTGGGAGCACAGGGAGAACTCCTACGAGCAGTACTTC; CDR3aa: CSVWEHRENSYEQYF
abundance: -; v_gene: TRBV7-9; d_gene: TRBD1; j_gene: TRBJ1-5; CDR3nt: TGTGCCAGCAGCCCACAGGGGGCTGCGCAGCCCCAGCATTTT; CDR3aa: CASSPQGAAQPQHF